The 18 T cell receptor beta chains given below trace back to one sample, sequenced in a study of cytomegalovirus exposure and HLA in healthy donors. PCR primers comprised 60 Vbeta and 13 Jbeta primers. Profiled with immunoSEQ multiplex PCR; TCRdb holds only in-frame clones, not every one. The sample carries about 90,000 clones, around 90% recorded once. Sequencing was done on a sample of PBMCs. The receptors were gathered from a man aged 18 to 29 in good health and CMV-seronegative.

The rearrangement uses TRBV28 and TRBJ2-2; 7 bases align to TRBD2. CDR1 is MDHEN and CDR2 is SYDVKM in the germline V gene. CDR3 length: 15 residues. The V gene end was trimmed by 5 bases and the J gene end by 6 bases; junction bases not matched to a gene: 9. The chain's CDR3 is CASSMREFEAGELFF. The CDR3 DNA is TGTGCCAGCAGTATGCGGGAGTTCGAGGCCGGGGAGCTGTTTTTT.

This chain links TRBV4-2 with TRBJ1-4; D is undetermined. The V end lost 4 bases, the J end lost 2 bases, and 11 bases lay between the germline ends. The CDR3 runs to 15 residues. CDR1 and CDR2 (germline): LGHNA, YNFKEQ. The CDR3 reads CASSREGGTNEKLFF. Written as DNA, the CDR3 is TGTGCCAGCAGCCGAGAGGGAGGCACTAATGAAAAACTGTTTTTT.

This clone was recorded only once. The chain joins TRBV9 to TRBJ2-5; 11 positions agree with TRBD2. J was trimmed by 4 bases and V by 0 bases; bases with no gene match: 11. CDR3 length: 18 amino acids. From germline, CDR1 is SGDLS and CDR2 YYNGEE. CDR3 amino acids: CASSVDPGTSGVLETQYF. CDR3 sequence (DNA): TGTGCCAGCAGCGTAGACCCCGGGACTAGCGGCGTACTAGAGACCCAGTACTTC.

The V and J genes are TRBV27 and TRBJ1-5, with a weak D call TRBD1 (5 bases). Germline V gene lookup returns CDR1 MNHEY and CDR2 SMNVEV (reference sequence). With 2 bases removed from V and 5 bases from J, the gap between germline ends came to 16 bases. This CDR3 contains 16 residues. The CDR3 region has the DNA TGTGCCAGCAGTTTAATTTGGGGCAGTGGAGATCAGCCCCAGCATTTT. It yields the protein CASSLIWGSGDQPQHF.

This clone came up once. The CDR3 is CASSLTGSTDTQYF. The CDR3 nucleotides read TGTGCCAGCAGCTTGACAGGGAGCACAGATACGCAGTATTTT. This chain links TRBV5-8 with TRBJ2-3; perhaps TRBD1 as D (6 bases). The germline V gene encodes CDR1 SGHTS and CDR2 YDEGEE. The V gene lost 1 base and the J gene lost 0 bases, with 6 bases spanning the gap. The CDR3 has 14 amino acids. The full variable domain, completed using reference TRBV5-8 and TRBJ2-3, is EAGVTQSPTHLIKTRGQQATLRCSPISGHTSVYWYQQALGLGLQFLLWYDEGEERNRGNFPPRFSGRQFPNYSSELNVNALELEDSALYLCASSLTGSTDTQYFGPGTRLTVL.

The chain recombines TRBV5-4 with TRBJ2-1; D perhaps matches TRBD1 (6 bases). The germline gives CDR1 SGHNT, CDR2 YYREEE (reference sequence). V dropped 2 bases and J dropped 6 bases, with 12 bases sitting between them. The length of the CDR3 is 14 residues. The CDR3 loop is CASSFPRGGNEQFF. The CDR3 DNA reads TGTGCCAGCAGCTTCCCCCGAGGGGGCAATGAGCAGTTCTTC.

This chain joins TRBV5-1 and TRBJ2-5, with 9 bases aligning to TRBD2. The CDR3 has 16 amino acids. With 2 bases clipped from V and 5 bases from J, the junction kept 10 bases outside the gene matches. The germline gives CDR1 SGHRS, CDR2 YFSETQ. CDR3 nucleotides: TGCGCCAGCAGCTTAGGCGGGAGGGCCTTTGGGGAGACCCAGTACTTC. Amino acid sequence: CASSLGGRAFGETQYF.

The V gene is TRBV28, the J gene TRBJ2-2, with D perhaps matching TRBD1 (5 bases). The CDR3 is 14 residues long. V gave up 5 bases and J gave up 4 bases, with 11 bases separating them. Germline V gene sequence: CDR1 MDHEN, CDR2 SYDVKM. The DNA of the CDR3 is TGTGCCAGCAGTCGTGATACAGGCACCGGGGAGCTGTTTTTT. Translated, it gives CASSRDTGTGELFF.

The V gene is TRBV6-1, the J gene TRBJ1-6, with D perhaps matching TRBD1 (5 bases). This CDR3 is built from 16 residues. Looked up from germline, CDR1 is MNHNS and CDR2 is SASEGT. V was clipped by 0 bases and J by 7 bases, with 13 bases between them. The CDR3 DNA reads TGTGCCAGCAGTGAAGCGGTAAGACAGTTGAATTCACCCCTCCACTTT. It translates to CASSEAVRQLNSPLHF.

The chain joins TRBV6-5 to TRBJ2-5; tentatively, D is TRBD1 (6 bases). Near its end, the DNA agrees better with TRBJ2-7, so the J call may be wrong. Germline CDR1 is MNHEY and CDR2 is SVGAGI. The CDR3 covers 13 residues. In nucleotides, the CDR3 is TGTGCCAGCAGGCGACAGGAGTCCTACGAGCAGTACTTC. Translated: CASRRQESYEQYF.

CDR3 nucleotides: TGCGCCAGCAGCCAGGGACTAGCGAGATCCTACGAGCAGTACTTC. Its protein product is CASSQGLARSYEQYF. The chain links TRBV4-1 to TRBJ2-7; 10 positions agree with TRBD2. Germline assignment: CDR1 MGHRA and CDR2 YSYEKL. J gave up 1 base and V 3 bases, and 3 bases lay outside the gene matches. This CDR3 is built from 15 residues.

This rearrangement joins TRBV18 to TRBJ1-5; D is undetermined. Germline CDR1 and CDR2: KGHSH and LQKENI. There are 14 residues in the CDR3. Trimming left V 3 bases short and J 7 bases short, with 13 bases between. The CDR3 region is CASSPTREVQPQHF. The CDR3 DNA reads TGTGCCAGCTCACCTACTCGGGAGGTCCAGCCCCAGCATTTT.

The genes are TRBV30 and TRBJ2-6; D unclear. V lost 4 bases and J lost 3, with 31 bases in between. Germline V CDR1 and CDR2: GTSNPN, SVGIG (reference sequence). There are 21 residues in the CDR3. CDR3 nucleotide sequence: TGTGCCTGGATACGCCGTTCAACTGGAGCGACTGACTTGTATGGGGCCAACGTCCTGACTTTC. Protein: CAWIRRSTGATDLYGANVLTF.

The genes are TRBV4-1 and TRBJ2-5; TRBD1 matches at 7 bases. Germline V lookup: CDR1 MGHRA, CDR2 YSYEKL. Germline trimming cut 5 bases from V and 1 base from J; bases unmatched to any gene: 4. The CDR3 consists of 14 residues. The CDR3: CASSARQGQETQYF. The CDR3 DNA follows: TGCGCCAGCAGCGCCAGACAGGGCCAAGAGACCCAGTACTTC.

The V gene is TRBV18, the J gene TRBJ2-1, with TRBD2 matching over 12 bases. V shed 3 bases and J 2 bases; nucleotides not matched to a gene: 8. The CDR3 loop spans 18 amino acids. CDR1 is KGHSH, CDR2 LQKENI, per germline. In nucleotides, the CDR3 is TGTGCCAGCTCACCCCAGACTAGCGGGAGACTTGCCTACAATGAGCAGTTCTTC. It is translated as CASSPQTSGRLAYNEQFF.

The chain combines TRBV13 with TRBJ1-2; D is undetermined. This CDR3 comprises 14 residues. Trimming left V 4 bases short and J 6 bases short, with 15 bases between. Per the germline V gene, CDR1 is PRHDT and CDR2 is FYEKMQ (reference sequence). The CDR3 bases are TGTGCCAGCAGCTCCCGGGTCGTTCGACATGGCTACACCTTC. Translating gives CASSSRVVRHGYTF.

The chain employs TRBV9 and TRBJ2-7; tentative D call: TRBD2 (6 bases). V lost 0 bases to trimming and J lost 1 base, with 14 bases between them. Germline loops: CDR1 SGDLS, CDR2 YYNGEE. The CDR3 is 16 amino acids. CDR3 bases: TGTGCCAGCAGCGTAGGGGGGGACCCTCTTTCCTACGAGCAGTACTTC. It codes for CASSVGGDPLSYEQYF.

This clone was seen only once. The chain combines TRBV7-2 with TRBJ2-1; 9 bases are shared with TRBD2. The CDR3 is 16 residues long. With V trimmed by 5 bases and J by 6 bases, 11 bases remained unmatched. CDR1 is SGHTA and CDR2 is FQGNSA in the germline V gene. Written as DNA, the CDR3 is TGTGCCAGCAGCCGGGATAGCGGGAGTGTCAGCAATGAGCAGTTCTTC. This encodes CASSRDSGSVSNEQFF. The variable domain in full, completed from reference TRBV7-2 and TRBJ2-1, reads GAGVSQSPSNKVTEKGKDVELRCDPISGHTALYWYRQSLGQGLEFLIYFQGNSAPDKSGLPSDRFSAERTGGSVSTLTIQRTQQEDSAVYLCASSRDSGSVSNEQFFGPGTRLTVL.